The rows below give T cell receptor beta chains drawn from one sample of a study of identifying expanded T cells in peripheral blood. Method: immunoSEQ multiplex PCR; TCRdb's copy keeps in-frame clones and lacks some. Among around 60,000 clones, over 80% were seen once, and the ten largest hold 15% to 20%. The sequenced sample was blood. Source of these receptors: a person aged 18-70 years in good health. CDR3s include the opening cysteine and the closing phenylalanine or tryptophan. The D gene is left open where the match is weak. The size of a clone is reported for some rows only, either as once, few or many, or as a class for expanded clones.

>TRBD1|TRBV5-1|NA|TRBJ2-4
TGCGCCAGCAGCCCGAAGGGGACAGGGGAAAACATTCAGTACTTC
CASSPKGTGENIQYF
>TRBD1|TRBV9|few|TRBJ2-5
TGTGCCAGCAGCGTAGCAGGGGGCGGCGAGACCCAGTACTTC
CASSVAGGGETQYF
>NA|TRBV25-1|NA|TRBJ1-2
TGTGCCAGCAGTGAATTTTCTACAGGTTATGGCTACACCTTC
CASSEFSTGYGYTF
>NA|TRBV2|once|TRBJ1-1
TGTGCCAGCAGCAGCCGCCCGGGGGAATTGAACACTGAAGCTTTCTTT
CASSSRPGELNTEAFF
>NA|TRBV5-6|NA|TRBJ1-3
TGTGCCAGCAGCTCGGACACTCGCTCTGGAAACACCATATATTTT
CASSSDTRSGNTIYF
>TRBD1|TRBV5-8|NA|TRBJ1-6
TGTGCCAGCAGTTCAGACAGGGGTAGGTCACCCCTCCACTTT
CASSSDRGRSPLHF
>NA|TRBV15|NA|TRBJ2-7
TGTGCCACCAGCAGATCCGGCCCCCGGAGCTCCTACGAGCAGTACTTC
CATSRSGPRSSYEQYF
>TRBD2|TRBV5-4|NA|TRBJ2-1
TGTGCCAGCGAACAAATAGGACTAGCCAGTGAGCAGTTCTTC
CASEQIGLASEQFF
>TRBD1|TRBV5-1|NA|TRBJ2-1
TGCGCCAGCAGCTTGGCCGGGACAGGGAATATGAATGAGCAGTTCTTC
CASSLAGTGNMNEQFF
>TRBD2|TRBV30|NA|TRBJ2-3
TGTGCCTGGAGAAGAAATAGCGGGGAGGCAGATACGCAGTATTTT
CAWRRNSGEADTQYF
>NA|TRBV5-4|NA|TRBJ2-3
TGTGCCAGCAGCGAGGACTACACAGATACGCAGTATTTT
CASSEDYTDTQYF
>TRBD2|TRBV10-3|NA|TRBJ2-2
TGTGCCTCTTCTAGCGGGATAGTCACCGGGGAGCTGTTTTTT
CASSSGIVTGELFF
>NA|TRBV14|once|TRBJ2-5
TGTGCCAGCAGCCAAGGGTTGTCTCCGGGTCATTATTCAGCAGAGACCCAGTACTTC
CASSQGLSPGHYSAETQYF
>NA|TRBV12-5|few|TRBJ2-2
TGTGCTAGTGGTTTGGTTATGAGAACAGTAGCTGGGGAGCTGTTTTTT
CASGLVMRTVAGELFF
>NA|TRBV6-1|few|TRBJ1-3
TGTGCCAGCGGCCTTGGAAACACCATATATTTT
CASGLGNTIYF
>NA|TRBV5-4|NA|TRBJ1-1
TGTGCCAGCAGCTCAATATCCGGCGGCAACACTGAAGCTTTCTTT
CASSSISGGNTEAFF
>NA|TRBV7-9|NA|TRBJ2-2
TGTGCTACTAAGGGAGTAAACACCGGGGAGCTGTTTTTT
CATKGVNTGELFF
>NA|TRBV7-9|NA|TRBJ1-1
TGTGCCAGCAGCTTAGGACGGGTGAACACTGAAGCTTTCTTT
CASSLGRVNTEAFF